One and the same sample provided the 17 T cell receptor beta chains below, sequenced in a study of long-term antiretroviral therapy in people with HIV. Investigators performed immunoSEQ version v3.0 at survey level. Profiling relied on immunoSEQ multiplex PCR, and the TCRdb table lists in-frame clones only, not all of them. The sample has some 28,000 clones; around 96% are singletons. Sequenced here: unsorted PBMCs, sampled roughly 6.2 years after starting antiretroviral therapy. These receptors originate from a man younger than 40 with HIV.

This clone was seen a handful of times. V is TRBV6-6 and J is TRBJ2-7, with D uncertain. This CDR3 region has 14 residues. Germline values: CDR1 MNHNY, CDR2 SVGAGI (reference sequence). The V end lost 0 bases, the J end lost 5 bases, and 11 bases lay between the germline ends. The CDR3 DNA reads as TGTGCCAGCAGTTACTCGATGTCGGGCCACGAGCAGTACTTC. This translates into CASSYSMSGHEQYF.

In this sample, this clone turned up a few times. CDR3 loop: CASSQEPLRGGYGYTF. The CDR3 region has the DNA TGCGCCAGCAGCCAAGAACCCCTCCGGGGCGGTTATGGCTACACCTTC. The chain combines TRBV4-3 with TRBJ1-2; D is possibly TRBD1 (5 bases). Germline loops: CDR1 LGHNA, CDR2 YSLEER. The CDR3 length is 16 residues. Trimming left V 0 bases short and J 5 bases short, with 16 bases between.

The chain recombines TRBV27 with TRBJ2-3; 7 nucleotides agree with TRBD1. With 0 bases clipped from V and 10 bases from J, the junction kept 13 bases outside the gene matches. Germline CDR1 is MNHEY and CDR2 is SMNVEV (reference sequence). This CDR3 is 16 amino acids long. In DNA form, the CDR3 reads TGTGCCAGCAGTTTATCACGAGGGGGCGCCGGAAGGTCGCAGTATTTT. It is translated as CASSLSRGGAGRSQYF.

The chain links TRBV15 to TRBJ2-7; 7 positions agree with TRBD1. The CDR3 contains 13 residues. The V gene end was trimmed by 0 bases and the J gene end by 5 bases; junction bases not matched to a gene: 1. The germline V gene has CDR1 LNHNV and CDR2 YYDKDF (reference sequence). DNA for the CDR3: TGTGCCACCAGCAGAGATAGGGGGCACGAGCAGTACTTC. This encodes CATSRDRGHEQYF. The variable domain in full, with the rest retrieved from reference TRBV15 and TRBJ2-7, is DAMVIQNPRYQVTQFGKPVTLSCSQTLNHNVMYWYQQKSSQAPKLLFHYYDKDFNNEADTPDNFQSRRPNTSFCFLDIRSPGLGDTAMYLCATSRDRGHEQYFGPGTRLTVT.

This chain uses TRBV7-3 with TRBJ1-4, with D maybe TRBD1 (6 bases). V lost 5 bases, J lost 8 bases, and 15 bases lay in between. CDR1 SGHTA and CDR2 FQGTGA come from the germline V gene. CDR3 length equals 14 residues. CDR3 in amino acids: CASSVGQPPEKLFF. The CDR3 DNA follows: TGTGCCAGCAGCGTCGGACAGCCGCCGGAAAAACTGTTTTTT.

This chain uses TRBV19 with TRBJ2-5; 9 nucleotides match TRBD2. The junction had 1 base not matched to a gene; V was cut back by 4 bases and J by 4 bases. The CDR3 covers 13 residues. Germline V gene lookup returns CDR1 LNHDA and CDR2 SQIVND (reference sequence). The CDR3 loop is CASSRTSAETQYF. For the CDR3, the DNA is TGTGCCAGTAGTAGGACTAGCGCAGAGACCCAGTACTTC. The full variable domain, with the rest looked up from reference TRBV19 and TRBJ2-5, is DGGITQSPKYLFRKEGQNVTLSCEQNLNHDAMYWYRQDPGQGLRLIYYSQIVNDFQKGDIAEGYSVSREKKESFPLTVTSAQKNPTAFYLCASSRTSAETQYFGPGTRLLVL.

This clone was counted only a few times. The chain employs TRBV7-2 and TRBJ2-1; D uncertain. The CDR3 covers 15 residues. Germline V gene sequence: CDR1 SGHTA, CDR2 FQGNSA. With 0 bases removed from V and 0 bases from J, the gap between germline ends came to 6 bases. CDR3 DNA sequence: TGTGCCAGCAGCTTAGCCTGGTTCTCCTACAATGAGCAGTTCTTC. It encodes CASSLAWFSYNEQFF.

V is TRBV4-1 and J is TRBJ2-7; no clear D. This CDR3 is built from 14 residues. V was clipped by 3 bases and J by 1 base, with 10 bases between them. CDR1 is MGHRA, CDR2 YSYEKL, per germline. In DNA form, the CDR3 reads TGCGCCAGCAGCCATGGACCGTCGTCCTACGAGCAGTACTTC. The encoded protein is CASSHGPSSYEQYF.

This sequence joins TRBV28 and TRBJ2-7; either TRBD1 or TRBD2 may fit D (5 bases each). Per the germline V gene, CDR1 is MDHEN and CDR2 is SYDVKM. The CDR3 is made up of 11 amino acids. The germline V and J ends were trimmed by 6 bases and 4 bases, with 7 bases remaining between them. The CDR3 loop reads CASRGRYEQYF. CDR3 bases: TGTGCCAGCAGGGGACGGTACGAGCAGTACTTC.

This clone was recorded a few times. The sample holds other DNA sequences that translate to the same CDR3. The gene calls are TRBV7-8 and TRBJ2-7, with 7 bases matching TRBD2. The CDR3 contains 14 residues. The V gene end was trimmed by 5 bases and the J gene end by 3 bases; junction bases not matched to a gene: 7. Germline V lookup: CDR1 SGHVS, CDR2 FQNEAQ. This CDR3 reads CASSPRGENYEQYF. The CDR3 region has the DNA TGTGCCAGCAGCCCCCGGGGGGAAAACTACGAGCAGTACTTC.

CDR3 DNA: TGTGCCAGCAGCCCCGACAGGGCATCCTATAATTCACCCCTCCACTTT. Translated: CASSPDRASYNSPLHF. The chain combines TRBV2 with TRBJ1-6, with 7 bases aligning to TRBD1. CDR1 and CDR2 from the germline V gene are SNHLY and FYNNEI. With 6 bases clipped from V and 1 base from J, the junction kept 6 bases outside the gene matches. This CDR3 contains 16 residues.

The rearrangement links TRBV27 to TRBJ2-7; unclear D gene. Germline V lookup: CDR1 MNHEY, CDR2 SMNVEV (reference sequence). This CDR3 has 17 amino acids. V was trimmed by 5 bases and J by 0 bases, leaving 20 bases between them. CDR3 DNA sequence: TGTGCCAGCAGTCCATCCCGACTCCGCGGCGCCTCCTACGAGCAGTACTTC. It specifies CASSPSRLRGASYEQYF.

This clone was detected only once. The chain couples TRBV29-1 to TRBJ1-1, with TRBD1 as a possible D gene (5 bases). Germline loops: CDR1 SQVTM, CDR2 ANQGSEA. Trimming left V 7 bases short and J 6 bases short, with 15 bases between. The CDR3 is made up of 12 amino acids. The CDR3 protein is CSAEMGDSEAFF. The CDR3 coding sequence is TGCAGCGCAGAGATGGGGGATTCTGAAGCTTTCTTT.

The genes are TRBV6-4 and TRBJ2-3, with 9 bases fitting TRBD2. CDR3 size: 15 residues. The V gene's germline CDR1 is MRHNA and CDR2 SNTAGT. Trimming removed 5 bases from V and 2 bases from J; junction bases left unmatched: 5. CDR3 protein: CASSKSGGTTDTQYF. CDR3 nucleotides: TGTGCCAGCAGTAAGAGCGGGGGGACCACAGATACGCAGTATTTT.

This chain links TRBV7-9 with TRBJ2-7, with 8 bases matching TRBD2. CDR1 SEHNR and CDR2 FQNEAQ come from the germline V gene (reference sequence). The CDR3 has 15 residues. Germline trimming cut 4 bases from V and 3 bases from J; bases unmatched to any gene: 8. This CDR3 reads CASSSMAGGSYEQYF. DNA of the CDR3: TGTGCCAGCAGCTCCATGGCGGGAGGTAGCTACGAGCAGTACTTC. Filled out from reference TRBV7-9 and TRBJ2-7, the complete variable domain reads DTGVSQNPRHKITKRGQNVTFRCDPISEHNRLYWYRQTLGQGPEFLTYFQNEAQLEKSRLLSDRFSAERPKGSFSTLEIQRTEQGDSAMYLCASSSMAGGSYEQYFGPGTRLTVT.

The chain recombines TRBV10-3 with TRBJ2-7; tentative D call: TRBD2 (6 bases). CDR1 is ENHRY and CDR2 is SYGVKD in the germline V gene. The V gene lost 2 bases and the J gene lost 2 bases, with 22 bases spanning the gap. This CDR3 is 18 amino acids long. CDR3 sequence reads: CAISEVPHSGGGTYEQYF. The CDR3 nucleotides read TGTGCCATCAGTGAGGTCCCACATAGCGGCGGCGGGACCTACGAGCAGTACTTC.

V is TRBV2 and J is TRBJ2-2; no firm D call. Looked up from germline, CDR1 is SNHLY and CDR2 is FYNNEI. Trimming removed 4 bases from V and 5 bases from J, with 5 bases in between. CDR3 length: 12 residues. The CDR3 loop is CASSGETGELFF. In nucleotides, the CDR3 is TGTGCCAGCAGTGGAGAGACCGGGGAGCTGTTTTTT.